This entry lists 24 T cell receptor beta chains sequenced from one sample in a study of T cell responses to AZD1222 COVID-19 vaccine (dated by TCRdb to the early 2020s). The time point label on this specimen signifies: baseline before first vaccination. The receptor library was made with the immunoSEQ multiplex PCR assay. The clones in this table, taken by TCRdb from immuneACCESS, are in-frame only. Not every clone is retained; where verified, under half of the shortfall comes from an unresolved V gene, and the cause of the rest is unknown. The sample table shows 92,000 or so clones, and approximately 90% are seen once. The ten top clones hold 1.6% of the sample. The sample here was peripheral blood, taken on day 0 of AZD1222 vaccination. The origin of the receptors is an adult in good health.

The J gene is TRBJ2-1, the V gene TRBV5-1; 9 bases match TRBD2. The ends lost 4 bases at V and 10 bases at J; junction bases unmatched: 12. The CDR3 has 15 amino acids. In germline, CDR1 is SGHRS, CDR2 YFSETQ. As DNA, the CDR3 is TGCGCCAGCAGCCCAACAGGGCGGGGGGGCGTAGAGCAGTTCTTC. Protein: CASSPTGRGGVEQFF.

This chain joins TRBV30 and TRBJ1-1; no clear D gene. Germline CDR1 and CDR2: GTSNPN and SVGIG (reference sequence). The CDR3 covers 13 residues. With 7 bases removed from V and 3 bases from J, the gap between germline ends came to 15 bases. The CDR3 sequence is CAFSTGEDTEAFF. CDR3 nucleotides: TGTGCCTTCTCGACTGGGGAGGACACTGAAGCTTTCTTT.

The rearrangement links TRBV10-3 to TRBJ2-1; 9 positions match TRBD1. This CDR3 has 14 residues. CDR1 is ENHRY, CDR2 SYGVKD, per germline. V gave up 4 bases and J gave up 6 bases; unmatched junction bases: 4. The CDR3 DNA sequence: TGTGCCATCAGTGGGACAGGGGAGGTCAATGAGCAGTTCTTC. Translated: CAISGTGEVNEQFF.

This chain connects TRBV28 to TRBJ1-1, with D uncertain. There are 12 residues in the CDR3. V was shortened by 11 bases and J by 1 base, with 11 bases between the two germline ends. Germline-derived CDR1 and CDR2 are MDHEN and SYDVKM. CDR3 sequence: CAVAHGNTEAFF. The CDR3 DNA sequence: TGTGCCGTCGCCCATGGGAACACTGAAGCTTTCTTT. Looking up the rest from reference TRBV28 and TRBJ1-1 gives the full variable domain: DVKVTQSSRYLVKRTGEKVFLECVQDMDHENMFWYRQDPGLGLRLIYFSYDVKMKEKGDIPEGYSVSREKKERFSLILESASTNQTSMYLCAVAHGNTEAFFGQGTRLTVV.

The rearrangement uses TRBV2 and TRBJ1-2, with D maybe TRBD1 (5 bases). The V end lost 2 bases, the J end lost 6 bases, and 10 bases lay between the germline ends. This CDR3 region has 13 residues. Germline V gene data show CDR1 as SNHLY and CDR2 as FYNNEI. CDR3 region: CASSERGGDGYTF. The CDR3 DNA sequence: TGTGCCAGCAGTGAAAGGGGAGGGGATGGCTACACCTTC.

The rearrangement joins TRBV4-3 to TRBJ1-2; D might be TRBD1 (5 bases). V shed 0 bases and J shed 3 bases, with 14 bases lying between them. The CDR3 covers 16 residues. CDR1 is LGHNA, CDR2 YSLEER, per germline. The CDR3 coding sequence is TGCGCCAGCAGCCAAGATCCGGGACGGGGCGACTATGGCTACACCTTC. Translation gives CASSQDPGRGDYGYTF.

The chain's CDR3 is CASSVGVAGANYGYTF. CDR3 sequence (DNA): TGTGCCAGCAGCGTGGGCGTAGCAGGGGCTAACTATGGCTACACCTTC. This rearrangement joins TRBV9 to TRBJ1-2; TRBD1 is a possible D gene (6 bases). The CDR3 length is 16 residues. Germline V gives CDR1 SGDLS, CDR2 YYNGEE. Trimming cost V 2 bases and J 0 bases, with 14 bases left between them.

This clone was observed once. V is TRBV5-1 and J is TRBJ1-1, with D unresolved. Trimming took 3 bases from V and 6 from J, leaving 15 bases between them. Germline assignment: CDR1 SGHRS and CDR2 YFSETQ. The CDR3 totals 14 residues. CDR3 loop: CASSSPGNRAEAFF. DNA for the CDR3: TGCGCCAGCAGCTCCCCGGGAAACCGGGCTGAAGCTTTCTTT.

The chain has TRBV29-1 and TRBJ2-7; TRBD2 aligns across 7 bases. This CDR3 comprises 17 residues. J lost 1 base, V lost 4 bases, and 16 bases had no gene match. Germline-derived CDR1 and CDR2 are SQVTM and ANQGSEA. The CDR3 region has the DNA TGCAGCGTTGGGGGGGGTGATAGGGCACTCGGGTCCTACGAGCAGTACTTC. This codes for CSVGGGDRALGSYEQYF.

This sequence joins TRBV6-5 and TRBJ1-1; 8 bases align to TRBD1. The CDR3 is 13 residues long. The V gene's germline CDR1 is MNHEY and CDR2 SVGAGI. Trimming at V came to 6 bases and at J to 6 bases, leaving 6 bases not matched to a gene. CDR3 in amino acids: CASRTTGDAEAFF. CDR3 nucleotide sequence: TGTGCCAGCAGAACGACAGGGGACGCTGAAGCTTTCTTT.

This clone was picked up a small number of times. The chain recombines TRBV20-1 with TRBJ1-2; tentatively, D is TRBD1 (6 bases). V lost 3 bases, J lost 8 bases, and 10 bases lay in between. The germline V gene encodes CDR1 DFQATT and CDR2 SNEGSKA (reference sequence). The CDR3 runs 11 residues. The chain's CDR3 is CSASEQGGYTF. DNA of the CDR3: TGCAGTGCTAGCGAACAGGGAGGCTACACCTTC.

This chain joins TRBV18 and TRBJ1-3; 11 bases are shared with TRBD1. V dropped 5 bases and J dropped 0; count of bases not matched to a gene: 3. The CDR3 extends over 16 amino acids. Germline loops: CDR1 KGHSH, CDR2 LQKENI. The CDR3 coding sequence is TGTGCCAGCTCAATCGGGACAGGGGGCTCTGGAAACACCATATATTTT. Residues: CASSIGTGGSGNTIYF.

The chain uses TRBV28 and TRBJ1-6; D remains unclear. CDR3 size: 12 residues. CDR1 is MDHEN, CDR2 SYDVKM, per germline. Deletions cut 2 bases from V and 13 bases from J, with 9 bases between. The CDR3 spells CASSLPSFPLHF. For the CDR3, the DNA is TGTGCCAGCAGTTTACCCTCTTTCCCCCTCCACTTT.

This chain connects TRBV29-1 to TRBJ1-1, with a tentative D call TRBD1 (5 bases). This CDR3 has 11 amino acids. Germline loops: CDR1 SQVTM, CDR2 ANQGSEA. V shed 6 bases and J shed 9 bases, with 14 bases lying between them. CDR3 sequence (DNA): TGCAGCGTCGGGGCGGGGCACCAAGCTTTCTTT. Translating it yields CSVGAGHQAFF.

The sample holds a few counts of this clone. This sequence joins TRBV6-6 and TRBJ2-1; 13 bases map to TRBD2. Germline loops: CDR1 MNHNY, CDR2 SVGAGI (reference sequence). The CDR3 runs to 13 residues. The V and J ends lost 9 bases and 7 bases, in that order; junction bases with no gene match: 3. The CDR3: CASRLAGGNEQFF. The DNA for the CDR3 is TGTGCCAGTCGACTAGCGGGGGGAAATGAGCAGTTCTTC.

V and J are TRBV7-2 and TRBJ2-7; D call uncertain. Germline loops: CDR1 SGHTA, CDR2 FQGNSA. Trimming cost V 2 bases and J 3 bases, with 5 bases left between them. This CDR3 spans 12 amino acids. The CDR3, as DNA: TGTGCCAGCAGCTTAAACCGCTACGAGCAGTACTTC. This encodes CASSLNRYEQYF.

This chain uses TRBV19 with TRBJ1-1, with 9 bases matching TRBD1. Unmatched junction bases numbered 16, after V lost 6 bases and J lost 8 bases. CDR3 size: 16 residues. Germline CDR1 is LNHDA and CDR2 is SQIVND (reference sequence). The CDR3, as DNA: TGTGCCAGTAGCCGACAATCTACAGGGGGCCCTTACGAAGCTTTCTTT. As protein: CASSRQSTGGPYEAFF.

This clone was picked up one time. This chain joins TRBV7-3 and TRBJ2-7, with 12 nucleotides matching TRBD2. The trim removed 4 bases at V and 5 bases at J, leaving 6 bases unmatched. Germline lookup yields CDR1 SGHTA and CDR2 FQGTGA. CDR3 length: 15 amino acids. The CDR3 loop is CASSWTGLAGNEQYF. CDR3 nucleotide sequence: TGTGCCAGCAGCTGGACTGGACTAGCGGGGAACGAGCAGTACTTC.

The V gene is TRBV5-1, the J gene TRBJ1-1; 12 nucleotides line up with TRBD1. The CDR3 has 14 residues. Germline V gene data show CDR1 as SGHRS and CDR2 as YFSETQ. V lost 4 bases to trimming and J lost 5 bases; unmatched junction nucleotides: 3. CDR3 residues: CASSRGQGATEAFF. The CDR3 coding sequence is TGCGCCAGCAGCCGGGGACAGGGGGCGACTGAAGCTTTCTTT.

V gene TRBV4-3 combines with J gene TRBJ2-3; D is uncertain. The CDR3 length is 14 residues. V shed 6 bases and J shed 2 bases, with 12 bases lying between them. Germline V lookup: CDR1 LGHNA, CDR2 YSLEER. CDR3 sequence reads: CASSQRLNTDTQYF. The CDR3 DNA is TGCGCCAGCAGTCAACGGTTAAACACAGATACGCAGTATTTT.

This clone was seen once. This chain joins TRBV11-2 and TRBJ2-1; 7 nucleotides match TRBD1. With V trimmed by 5 bases and J by 1 base, 14 bases remained unmatched. The CDR3 spans 18 residues. Germline V gene lookup returns CDR1 SGHAT and CDR2 FQNNGV. In DNA form, the CDR3 reads TGTGCCAGCAGCAACGGGACAGCCCGCCAACTATCCTACAATGAGCAGTTCTTC. It is translated as CASSNGTARQLSYNEQFF.

V usage is TRBV6-5 and J usage is TRBJ2-7, with 9 positions matching TRBD1. The J segment lost 6 bases and the V segment lost 7 bases, leaving 10 bases of the junction unmatched. The CDR3 has 14 residues. CDR1 MNHEY and CDR2 SVGAGI come from the germline V gene. In DNA, the CDR3 is TGTGCCAGCACCAGACTAGACAGGGGGAGCGAGCAGTACTTC. Translating it yields CASTRLDRGSEQYF.

The chain has TRBV9 and TRBJ1-3, with unresolved D. Trimming shortened V by 0 bases and J by 0 bases, and 7 bases separated the two germline ends. The CDR3 is 15 amino acids. Germline V gene lookup returns CDR1 SGDLS and CDR2 YYNGEE. CDR3 region: CASSVDISSGNTIYF. In DNA, the CDR3 is TGTGCCAGCAGCGTAGATATCTCCTCTGGAAACACCATATATTTT. Full variable domain (outside the CDR3, taken from reference TRBV9 and TRBJ1-3): DSGVTQTPKHLITATGQRVTLRCSPRSGDLSVYWYQQSLDQGLQFLIQYYNGEERAKGNILERFSAQQFPDLHSELNLSSLELGDSALYFCASSVDISSGNTIYFGEGSWLTVV.

The chain recombines TRBV6-4 with TRBJ1-1; no firm D call. V was shortened by 5 bases and J by 1 base, with 8 bases between the two germline ends. CDR1 is MRHNA, CDR2 SNTAGT, per germline. The CDR3 covers 13 residues. The CDR3 here is CASSIEKNTEAFF. The CDR3 nucleotides are TGTGCCAGCAGTATAGAGAAGAACACTGAAGCTTTCTTT.